This T cell receptor (beta chain) originates from a study of T cells after yellow fever vaccination. TCRdb called the 5' RACE reads again in MiXCR, with one record for every CDR3 protein. The sample has 500,000 to 650,000 distinct CDR3 sequences; about a sixth are singletons. Study findings and constraints: The secondary response was weaker, and its peak arrived faster, on day 5 versus 15. Subsequent booster samples again held most clones from primary vaccination (less than 98% CD4, roughly 91% CD8). FACS-sorted repertoires might harbor abundant contaminating clonotypes from the bulk population. Of the clonotypes, a small share occurred in both CD4 and CD8 compartments.

The CDR3 runs 13 residues. With V trimmed by 7 bases and J by 4 bases, 6 bases remained unmatched. The germline CDR1 and CDR2 sequences are LNHDA and SQIVND (reference sequence). Of note for this clonotype: The antigen remains unidentified.

This clonotype originated in a young man who received the YFV17D yellow fever vaccine. Sequenced here: PBMCs, sampled 5 days after the first yellow fever vaccination. The chain recombines TRBV19 with TRBJ2-5; 7 bases map to TRBD1. CDR3 DNA: TGTGCCAGTACCCACAGGGGATTAGAGACCCAGTACTTC. Translating gives CASTHRGLETQYF. Filled out from reference TRBV19 and TRBJ2-5, the complete variable domain reads DGGITQSPKYLFRKEGQNVTLSCEQNLNHDAMYWYRQDPGQGLRLIYYSQIVNDFQKGDIAEGYSVSREKKESFPLTVTSAQKNPTAFYLCASTHRGLETQYFGPGTRLLVL.